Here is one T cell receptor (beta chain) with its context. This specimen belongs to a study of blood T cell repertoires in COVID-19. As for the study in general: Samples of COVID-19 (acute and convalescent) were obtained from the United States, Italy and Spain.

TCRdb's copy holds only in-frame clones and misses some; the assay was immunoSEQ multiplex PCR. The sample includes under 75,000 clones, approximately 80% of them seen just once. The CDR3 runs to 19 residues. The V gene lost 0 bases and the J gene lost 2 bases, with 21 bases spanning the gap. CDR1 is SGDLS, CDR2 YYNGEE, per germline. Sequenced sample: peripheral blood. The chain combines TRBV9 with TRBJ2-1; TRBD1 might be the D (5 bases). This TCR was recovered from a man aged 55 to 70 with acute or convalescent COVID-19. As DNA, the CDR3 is TGTGCCAGCAGCGTAGATCTAGACCAGGTTATAGGGGCCTACAATGAGCAGTTCTTC. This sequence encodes CASSVDLDQVIGAYNEQFF.